The 9 T cell receptor beta chains in this list originate from one sample, sequenced in a study of blood T cell repertoires in COVID-19. Here immunoSEQ multiplex PCR was the method, and the copy in TCRdb shows in-frame clones only, minus some. The repertoire consists of roughly 380,000 clones, with roughly 86% occurring once and the leading ten covering 1% to 1.5%. Sequenced sample: PBMCs or T cells enriched from blood (not recorded which). These TCRs come from a man aged 25 to 40 who had recovered from COVID-19.

This clone was picked up one time. The rearrangement uses TRBV29-1 and TRBJ2-6; tentative D call: TRBD1 (6 bases). Germline lookup yields CDR1 SQVTM and CDR2 ANQGSEA. The CDR3 runs 16 residues. V was clipped by 7 bases and J by 0 bases, with 16 bases between them. DNA for the CDR3: TGCAGCGCTGGAGACAGGACAGACTCTGGGGCCAACGTCCTGACTTTC. Protein sequence: CSAGDRTDSGANVLTF. The full variable domain, with the rest looked up from reference TRBV29-1 and TRBJ2-6, is SAVISQKPSRDICQRGTSLTIQCQVDSQVTMMFWYRQQPGQSLTLIATANQGSEATYESGFVIDKFPISRPNLTFSTLTVSNMSPEDSSIYLCSAGDRTDSGANVLTFGAGSRLTVL.

The rearrangement uses TRBV14 and TRBJ1-4; tentatively, D is TRBD1 (5 bases). Trimming pared 1 base from V and 4 bases from J, leaving 7 bases between. The germline CDR1 and CDR2 sequences are SGHDN and FVKESK. The length of the CDR3 is 14 residues. CDR3 nucleotides: TGTGCCAGCAGCCAAGTAAGGGGTAATGAAAAACTGTTTTTT. Translated, it gives CASSQVRGNEKLFF.

The chain employs TRBV7-9 and TRBJ2-2, with TRBD2 identical over 7 bases. The V gene end was trimmed by 5 bases and the J gene end by 4 bases; junction bases not matched to a gene: 7. The germline V gene encodes CDR1 SEHNR and CDR2 FQNEAQ (reference sequence). This CDR3 comprises 15 residues. The CDR3 spells CASSLPGEGTGELFF. The DNA for the CDR3 is TGTGCCAGCAGCCTCCCCGGGGAGGGCACCGGGGAGCTGTTTTTT.

The chain combines TRBV12-3 or TRBV12-4 with TRBJ2-3; the match to TRBD2 covers 10 bases. The CDR3 contains 13 residues. Trimming at V came to 9 bases and at J to 1 base, leaving 1 base not matched to a gene. CDR3 sequence: CASLAGGTDTQYF. The CDR3 DNA follows: TGTGCCAGTCTAGCGGGGGGCACAGATACGCAGTATTTT.

The rearrangement links TRBV4-1 to TRBJ2-7, with 11 nucleotides matching TRBD1. The CDR3 length is 15 residues. Per the germline V gene, CDR1 is MGHRA and CDR2 is YSYEKL. Trimming took 4 bases from V and 2 from J; bases not matched to a gene: 4. The CDR3 sequence is CASSPMGQGAYEQYF. CDR3 DNA sequence: TGCGCCAGCAGCCCGATGGGACAGGGGGCCTACGAGCAGTACTTC.

This clone was seen a single time. The chain joins TRBV15 to TRBJ2-2; possible D gene TRBD1, 5 bases. V was shortened by 5 bases and J by 1 base, with 14 bases between the two germline ends. Germline V gene lookup returns CDR1 LNHNV and CDR2 YYDKDF (reference sequence). The CDR3 is 16 amino acids. The CDR3 protein is CATSLIGHQNTGELFF. The CDR3 DNA reads as TGTGCCACCAGCCTAATCGGACACCAGAACACCGGGGAGCTGTTTTTT.

This chain links TRBV9 with TRBJ1-1; D gene uncertain. Germline values: CDR1 SGDLS, CDR2 YYNGEE. V gave up 0 bases and J gave up 3 bases, with 12 bases separating them. This CDR3 has 15 amino acids. The CDR3 region is CASSVDDTGHTEAFF. The CDR3 region has the DNA TGTGCCAGCAGCGTAGACGACACCGGCCACACTGAAGCTTTCTTT. Filled out from reference TRBV9 and TRBJ1-1, the complete variable domain reads DSGVTQTPKHLITATGQRVTLRCSPRSGDLSVYWYQQSLDQGLQFLIQYYNGEERAKGNILERFSAQQFPDLHSELNLSSLELGDSALYFCASSVDDTGHTEAFFGQGTRLTVV.

This sequence joins TRBV19 and TRBJ1-5; D perhaps matches TRBD1 (5 bases). V gave up 1 base and J gave up 0 bases, with 10 bases separating them. Germline V lookup: CDR1 LNHDA, CDR2 SQIVND (reference sequence). CDR3 size: 16 residues. The CDR3 DNA sequence: TGTGCCAGTAGTATAGCGACAGCTGTTAGCAATCAGCCCCAGCATTTT. It codes for CASSIATAVSNQPQHF.

J is TRBJ1-6 and V is TRBV27; D not resolved. Germline CDR1 and CDR2: MNHEY and SMNVEV (reference sequence). This CDR3 region has 13 residues. V lost 5 bases, J lost 4 bases, and 6 bases lay in between. The CDR3 spells CASSGQYNSPLHF. DNA for the CDR3: TGTGCCAGCAGTGGCCAGTATAATTCACCCCTCCACTTT.